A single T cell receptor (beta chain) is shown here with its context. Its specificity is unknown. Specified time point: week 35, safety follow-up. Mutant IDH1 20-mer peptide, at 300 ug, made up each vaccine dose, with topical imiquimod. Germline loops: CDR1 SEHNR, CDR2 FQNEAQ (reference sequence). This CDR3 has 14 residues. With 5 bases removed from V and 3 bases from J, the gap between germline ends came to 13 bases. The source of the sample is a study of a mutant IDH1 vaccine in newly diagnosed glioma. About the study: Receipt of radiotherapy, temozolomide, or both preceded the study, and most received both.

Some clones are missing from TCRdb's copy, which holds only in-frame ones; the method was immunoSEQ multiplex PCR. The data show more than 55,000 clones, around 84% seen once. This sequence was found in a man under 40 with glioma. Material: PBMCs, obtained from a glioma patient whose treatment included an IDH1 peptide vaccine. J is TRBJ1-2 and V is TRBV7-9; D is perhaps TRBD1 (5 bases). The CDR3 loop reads CASSPPGDYYGYTF. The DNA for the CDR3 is TGTGCCAGCAGCCCGCCGGGGGACTACTATGGCTACACCTTC.